The 32 T cell receptor beta chains presented below share a single source sample, sequenced in a study of regulatory T cells in long-lasting Graves disease. HTBI primers from iRepertoire and Arm-PCR of CDR3 regions yielded the TCR beta libraries. TCRdb re-derived calls from the multiplex PCR reads in MiXCR, one entry per CDR3 protein. The sample consists of 400,000 to 500,000 distinct CDR3 sequences, roughly 21% of them appearing once. Sample time point: persistent/refractory GD, antithyroid drugs over 5 years with positive TRAb. PBMC RNA served as the TCR library source. The source was peripheral blood mononuclear cells (PBMCs), collected when the disease was refractory, from a patient treated with antithyroid drugs. These receptors originate from a female donor with Graves disease.

This chain connects TRBV11-2 to TRBJ2-7; 10 bases align to TRBD2. Trimming at V came to 0 bases and at J to 4 bases, leaving 9 bases not matched to a gene. In germline, CDR1 is SGHAT, CDR2 FQNNGV. The CDR3 length is 17 residues. In DNA form, the CDR3 reads TGTGCCAGCAGCTTAGATGGGGGGGCTAGCGGGAGATACGAGCAGTACTTC. The encoded protein is CASSLDGGASGRYEQYF.

This clonotype appeared many times. The chain joins TRBV5-1 to TRBJ1-6; possibly TRBD1 for D (6 bases). Trimming pared 3 bases from V and 7 bases from J, leaving 17 bases between. Germline lookup yields CDR1 SGHRS and CDR2 YFSETQ. There are 16 residues in the CDR3. In nucleotides, the CDR3 is TGCGCCAGCAGCTCGGGACTACCGACAGGCAATTCACCCCTCCACTTT. Translated: CASSSGLPTGNSPLHF.

This clonotype was detected many times. The chain joins TRBV2 to TRBJ2-2; D gene ambiguous. The V gene lost 2 bases and the J gene lost 0 bases, with 10 bases spanning the gap. This CDR3 spans 16 amino acids. Looked up from germline, CDR1 is SNHLY and CDR2 is FYNNEI. The CDR3 DNA reads TGTGCCAGCAGTGAAAGACACGCAGCGAACACCGGGGAGCTGTTTTTT. It encodes CASSERHAANTGELFF.

The rearrangement links TRBV11-3 to TRBJ2-2, with 7 bases fitting TRBD2. The length of the CDR3 is 16 residues. After removal of 1 base from V and 0 bases from J, the junction contained 2 bases not matched to a gene. CDR1 and CDR2 from the germline V gene are SGHNT and YENEEA. The CDR3 here is CASSLGAGTNTGELFF. CDR3 DNA: TGTGCCAGCAGCTTAGGAGCGGGGACGAACACCGGGGAGCTGTTTTTT.

V is TRBV28 and J is TRBJ1-2; TRBD1 aligns across 8 bases. Unmatched junction bases numbered 16, after V lost 4 bases and J lost 6 bases. The germline CDR1 and CDR2 sequences are MDHEN and SYDVKM. The CDR3 is 17 amino acids. CDR3 nucleotides: TGTGCCAGCAGTTGTTTCTCCCGGGACAGGAGAGTACATGGCTACACCTTC. As protein: CASSCFSRDRRVHGYTF.

This clonotype was seen a handful of times. V is TRBV20-1 and J is TRBJ2-1; D may be TRBD2 (7 bases). The germline gives CDR1 DFQATT, CDR2 SNEGSKA (reference sequence). Trimming removed 1 base at V and 0 bases at J, with 13 bases between. This CDR3 has 16 residues. The CDR3 loop is CSARVGGASSYNEQFF. In DNA form, the CDR3 reads TGCAGTGCTAGAGTGGGGGGGGCAAGCTCCTACAATGAGCAGTTCTTC.

The V and J genes are TRBV7-9 and TRBJ1-1; the D gene is possibly TRBD1 (6 bases). CDR3 length: 13 amino acids. V lost 3 bases and J 7 bases, leaving 12 bases between the germline ends. Germline-derived CDR1 and CDR2 are SEHNR and FQNEAQ (reference sequence). CDR3 region: CASSFLGGNEAFF. The CDR3 bases are TGTGCCAGCAGCTTCTTAGGGGGTAATGAAGCTTTCTTT.

This clonotype was detected many times. The chain carries TRBV3-1 and TRBJ1-5; D gene ambiguous. There are 15 residues in the CDR3. The V end lost 0 bases, the J end lost 4 bases, and 10 bases lay between the germline ends. Germline-derived CDR1 and CDR2 are LGHDT and YNNKEL (reference sequence). The CDR3 loop is CASSQDLTENQPQHF. The CDR3 bases are TGTGCCAGCAGCCAAGATCTGACTGAGAATCAGCCCCAGCATTTT.

This clonotype was observed at least ten times. The rearrangement links TRBV6-1 to TRBJ2-7; 9 bases line up with TRBD2. V trimming: 8 bases; J trimming: 7 bases; junction bases outside the gene matches: 3. This CDR3 is built from 11 residues. CDR1 MNHNS and CDR2 SASEGT come from the germline V gene. DNA for the CDR3: TGTGCCAGCGCGCTAGCGGGAGAGCAGTACTTC. Amino acids: CASALAGEQYF.

This clonotype was seen a handful of times. The chain combines TRBV6-1 with TRBJ2-7; D remains unclear. The CDR3 has 14 residues. Germline loops: CDR1 MNHNS, CDR2 SASEGT. V was clipped by 8 bases and J by 9 bases, with 23 bases between them. In DNA, the CDR3 is TGTGCCAGCTCGACTCGGGCAGCTTATGATGCGCAGTACTTC. This sequence encodes CASSTRAAYDAQYF.

The V call is TRBV7-9, the J call TRBJ2-7; a possible D gene is TRBD2 (6 bases). Deletions cut 5 bases from V and 4 bases from J, with 21 bases between. Germline loops: CDR1 SEHNR, CDR2 FQNEAQ (reference sequence). CDR3 size: 16 residues. CDR3 sequence: CASSQRDSGGWYEQYF. The DNA of the CDR3 is TGTGCCAGCAGCCAGAGGGATAGCGGCGGATGGTACGAGCAGTACTTC.

This clonotype has at least ten counts. The chain couples TRBV11-2 to TRBJ1-2; D call uncertain. The V and J ends lost 5 bases and 4 bases respectively, with 26 bases between them. The CDR3 is 18 residues long. From germline, CDR1 is SGHAT and CDR2 FQNNGV. Written as DNA, the CDR3 is TGTGCCAGCAGCCCGCCCTTCGGACGGAGATCCATCGTCTATGGCTACACCTTC. Translating it yields CASSPPFGRRSIVYGYTF.

This clonotype was detected many times. The chain is built from TRBV4-1 and TRBJ2-5, with D uncertain. The CDR3 consists of 14 residues. Trimming cost V 8 bases and J 4 bases, with 17 bases left between them. CDR1 is MGHRA and CDR2 is YSYEKL in the germline V gene. The CDR3 DNA reads as TGCGCCAGCTCTACCCCACTCGAAAGAGAGACCCAGTACTTC. Protein sequence: CASSTPLERETQYF.

This clonotype was observed many times. The rearrangement joins TRBV5-4 to TRBJ2-5; 8 nucleotides match TRBD1. The tail of the sequence fits TRBJ2-1 better, so the J call may be wrong. The CDR3 totals 15 residues. Germline V CDR1 and CDR2: SGHNT, YYREEE (reference sequence). CDR3 loop: CASSSPDRGLNEQFF. The CDR3 DNA reads TGTGCCAGCAGCTCACCCGACAGGGGATTGAATGAGCAGTTCTTC.

The genes are TRBV2 and TRBJ2-3, with D possibly being TRBD2 (6 bases). The V and J ends lost 7 bases and 3 bases respectively, with 20 bases between them. This CDR3 comprises 16 residues. Germline V gives CDR1 SNHLY, CDR2 FYNNEI. DNA for the CDR3: TGTGCCAGCACCCCTTGGGGAGGAGGAGAGACAGATACGCAGTATTTT. It yields the protein CASTPWGGGETDTQYF.

This clonotype was picked up many times. The V call is TRBV28, the J call TRBJ2-7; D call uncertain. Per germline, CDR1 MDHEN and CDR2 SYDVKM. This CDR3 has 15 amino acids. V lost 6 bases and J 7 bases, leaving 22 bases between the germline ends. In nucleotides, the CDR3 is TGTGCCAGCAGATCTGACACGGCTTGGGTGGGGGAGCAGTACTTC. Translated: CASRSDTAWVGEQYF.

This clonotype was recorded a few times. The J gene is TRBJ2-7, the V gene TRBV10-2; 13 bases are shared with TRBD2. Trimming cost V 5 bases and J 5 bases; bases outside gene matches: 6. Germline V gene data show CDR1 as WSHSY and CDR2 as SAAADI. CDR3 length: 15 amino acids. As DNA, the CDR3 is TGCGCCAGCAGTATACTAGCGGGAGGGCCCCACGAGCAGTACTTC. This translates into CASSILAGGPHEQYF.

In its sample, this clonotype was seen many times. The rearrangement joins TRBV12-3 or TRBV12-4 to TRBJ2-7; D remains ambiguous. Deletions cut 7 bases from V and 2 bases from J, with 15 bases between. This CDR3 spans 14 amino acids. CDR3 nucleotide sequence: TGTGCCAGCACCCACGCAGAGCCCCCCTACGAGCAGTACTTC. Translating it yields CASTHAEPPYEQYF.

In its sample, this clonotype was seen a few times. V is TRBV19 and J is TRBJ1-2, with TRBD1 matching 9 bases. Germline lookup yields CDR1 LNHDA and CDR2 SQIVND (reference sequence). The CDR3 spans 15 residues. V shed 6 bases and J 4 bases; nucleotides not matched to a gene: 9. This CDR3 reads CASRPPGQGSYGYTF. In DNA, the CDR3 is TGTGCCAGTAGGCCTCCGGGACAGGGAAGCTATGGCTACACCTTC.

At least ten counts were recorded for this clonotype. The V and J genes are TRBV28 and TRBJ1-4, with 7 positions matching TRBD1. The CDR3 length is 14 residues. CDR1 is MDHEN and CDR2 is SYDVKM in the germline V gene. J was trimmed by 7 bases and V by 5 bases; bases with no gene match: 7. The CDR3 nucleotides are TGTGCCAGCAGTCCGACAGGGTATTTTGAAAAACTGTTTTTT. Amino acid sequence: CASSPTGYFEKLFF. The complete variable domain, with remaining parts taken from reference TRBV28 and TRBJ1-4, reads DVKVTQSSRYLVKRTGEKVFLECVQDMDHENMFWYRQDPGLGLRLIYFSYDVKMKEKGDIPEGYSVSREKKERFSLILESASTNQTSMYLCASSPTGYFEKLFFGSGTQLSVL.

This clonotype was picked up many times. The CDR3 DNA follows: TGTGCCAGCAGCCAAGACCCAGGGGACGAGCAGTACTTC. Its translation is CASSQDPGDEQYF. The chain combines TRBV3-1 with TRBJ2-7; a weak D match, TRBD1 (6 bases). The CDR3 spans 13 residues. Trimming shortened V by 0 bases and J by 5 bases, and 8 bases separated the two germline ends. Germline CDR1 is LGHDT and CDR2 is YNNKEL (reference sequence).

This clonotype was detected many times. This chain joins TRBV20-1 and TRBJ1-2; 8 bases map to TRBD1. CDR3 length equals 14 residues. Germline CDR1 is DFQATT and CDR2 is SNEGSKA (reference sequence). Unmatched junction bases numbered 8, after V lost 3 bases and J lost 5 bases. The CDR3 bases are TGCAGTGCTAGGAGACAGACAGGGGTTTATGGCTACACCTTC. It yields the protein CSARRQTGVYGYTF.

This clonotype was seen repeatedly, ten times or more. The chain combines TRBV27 with TRBJ2-7; maybe TRBD1 (5 bases). V was trimmed by 6 bases and J by 2 bases, leaving 14 bases between them. There are 14 residues in the CDR3. Germline V gene data show CDR1 as MNHEY and CDR2 as SMNVEV (reference sequence). The CDR3 is CASRVGAGTYEQYF. The CDR3 bases are TGTGCCAGCAGGGTTGGGGCAGGTACCTACGAGCAGTACTTC.

This clonotype appeared a single time. It is unclear where the CDR3 begins or ends on the DNA, so no DNA is shown, and the CDR3 is as TCRdb lists it. The rearrangement uses TRBV6-9 and TRBJ2-7; the table's D call, TRBD2, was not checked against the DNA. Germline V gene sequence: CDR1 MNHGY, CDR2 SVAAGI. The CDR3 numbers 16 amino acids, ends counted. CDR3 sequence: CASSTSTSGKTYEQYF.

The V call is TRBV7-3, the J call TRBJ1-5; D ambiguous. Trimming took off 2 bases at V and 1 base at J, with 12 bases between the two ends. The CDR3 loop spans 16 amino acids. CDR1 and CDR2 from the germline V gene are SGHTA and FQGTGA. Here the CDR3 reads CASSLVGEESNQPQHF. The CDR3 nucleotides are TGTGCCAGCAGCTTAGTCGGGGAAGAAAGCAATCAGCCCCAGCATTTT.

The chain carries TRBV7-3 and TRBJ2-1, with 13 bases fitting TRBD2. CDR1 and CDR2 from the germline V gene are SGHTA and FQGTGA. Trimming cost V 6 bases and J 5 bases; bases outside gene matches: 4. The CDR3 consists of 15 residues. The CDR3 is CASRHGLAGDNEQFF. The DNA for the CDR3 is TGTGCCAGCAGACACGGACTAGCGGGGGACAATGAGCAGTTCTTC.

A word on this clonotype: A much larger clone differs from this one at a single base, so this may be a read error. The chain joins TRBV14 to TRBJ1-4; TRBD1 matches 7 bases. Trimming took 4 bases from V and 7 from J; bases not matched to a gene: 6. Germline CDR1 reads SGHDN; CDR2 reads FVKESK. This CDR3 has 14 residues. In nucleotides, the CDR3 is TGTGCCAGCAGCCGGACAGGATGGAGTGAAAAACTGTTTTTT. Protein: CASSRTGWSEKLFF.

This clonotype was counted a few times. The chain couples TRBV7-9 to TRBJ1-2; D unresolved. The CDR3 consists of 11 residues. Deletions cut 6 bases from V and 8 bases from J, with 10 bases between. Per germline, CDR1 SEHNR and CDR2 FQNEAQ (reference sequence). CDR3 amino acids: CASSSLGGYTF. CDR3 bases: TGTGCCAGCAGTTCCCTCGGCGGCTACACCTTC.

This clonotype was detected ten times or more. The chain combines TRBV6-1 with TRBJ2-7, with unresolved D. The CDR3 sequence is 12 residues long. Germline V CDR1 and CDR2: MNHNS, SASEGT. Trimming took off 7 bases at V and 6 bases at J, with 13 bases between the two ends. The CDR3 loop is CASMPSFAEQYF. CDR3 DNA sequence: TGTGCCAGCATGCCTTCGTTCGCCGAGCAGTACTTC.

This chain joins TRBV7-9 and TRBJ2-1, with TRBD2 matching over 10 bases. The trim removed 8 bases at V and 6 bases at J, leaving 10 bases unmatched. Germline V lookup: CDR1 SEHNR, CDR2 FQNEAQ (reference sequence). The CDR3 is 15 amino acids. The CDR3 is CASGAGTSAFNEQFF. The CDR3 DNA reads TGTGCCAGCGGGGCAGGGACTAGCGCGTTCAATGAGCAGTTCTTC.

The rearrangement joins TRBV6-1 to TRBJ2-1, with D perhaps matching TRBD1 (6 bases). CDR1 and CDR2 from the germline V gene are MNHNS and SASEGT. V lost 5 bases, J lost 2 bases, and 22 bases lay in between. The CDR3 covers 18 residues. CDR3 loop: CASSLTSLRQGTYNEQFF. In DNA, the CDR3 is TGTGCCAGCAGTCTTACTTCCCTGAGGCAGGGGACCTACAATGAGCAGTTCTTC.

In its sample, this clonotype was seen many times. The J gene is TRBJ1-6, the V gene TRBV10-3, with D unresolved. This CDR3 is 16 amino acids long. V lost 3 bases and J lost 7, with 16 bases in between. From germline, CDR1 is ENHRY and CDR2 SYGVKD. The CDR3 region has the DNA TGTGCCATCAGTGACCATCCCGGGCAGATCAATTCACCCCTCCACTTT. This sequence encodes CAISDHPGQINSPLHF.